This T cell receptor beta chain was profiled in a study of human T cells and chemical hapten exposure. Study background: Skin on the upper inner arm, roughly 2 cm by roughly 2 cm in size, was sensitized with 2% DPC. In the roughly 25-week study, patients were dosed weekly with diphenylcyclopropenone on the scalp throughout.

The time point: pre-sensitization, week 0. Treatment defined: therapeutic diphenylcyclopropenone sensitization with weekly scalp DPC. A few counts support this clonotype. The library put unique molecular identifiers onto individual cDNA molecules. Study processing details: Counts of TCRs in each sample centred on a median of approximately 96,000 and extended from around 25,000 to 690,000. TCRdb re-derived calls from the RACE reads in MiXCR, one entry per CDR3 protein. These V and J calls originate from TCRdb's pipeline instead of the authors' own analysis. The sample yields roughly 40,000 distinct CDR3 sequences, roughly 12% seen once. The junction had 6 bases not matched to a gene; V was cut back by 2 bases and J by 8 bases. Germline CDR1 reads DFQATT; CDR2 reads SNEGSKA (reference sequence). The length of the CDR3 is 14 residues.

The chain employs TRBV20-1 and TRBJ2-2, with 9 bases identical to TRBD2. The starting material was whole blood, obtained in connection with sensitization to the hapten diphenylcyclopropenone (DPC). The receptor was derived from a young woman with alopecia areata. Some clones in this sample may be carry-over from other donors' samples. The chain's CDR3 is CSARRVAGVGELFF. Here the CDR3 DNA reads TGCAGTGCTAGAAGGGTAGCGGGAGTTGGGGAGCTGTTTTTT.